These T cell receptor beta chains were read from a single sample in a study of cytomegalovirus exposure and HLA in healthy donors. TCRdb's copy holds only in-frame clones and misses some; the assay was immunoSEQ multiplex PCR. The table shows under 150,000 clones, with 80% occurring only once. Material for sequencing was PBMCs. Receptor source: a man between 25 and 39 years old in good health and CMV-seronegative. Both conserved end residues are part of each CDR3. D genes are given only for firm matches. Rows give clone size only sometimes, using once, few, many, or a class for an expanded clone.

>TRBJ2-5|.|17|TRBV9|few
TGTGCCAGCAGCGTAGGGGGGCGAACAATATTTGGGGAGACCCAGTACTTC
CASSVGGRTIFGETQYF
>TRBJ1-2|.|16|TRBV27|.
TGTGCCAGCAGTAAATGGGTAGGGGCGACTAACTATGGCTACACCTTC
CASSKWVGATNYGYTF
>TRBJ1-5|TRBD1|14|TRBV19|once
TGTGCCAGTAGTATAAGGCAGGGGGATCAGCCCCAGCATTTT
CASSIRQGDQPQHF
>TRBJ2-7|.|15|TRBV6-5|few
TGTGCCAGCAGTTACTCGGTGCCAGTTTTATACGAGCAGTACTTC
CASSYSVPVLYEQYF
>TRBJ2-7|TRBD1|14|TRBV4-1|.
TGCGCCAGCAGCTCAGGACAGGGGGCGGCCGAGCAGTACTTC
CASSSGQGAAEQYF
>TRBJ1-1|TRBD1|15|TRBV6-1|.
TGTGCCAGCAGTGAAAACAGGGGGCAGAACACTGAAGCTTTCTTT
CASSENRGQNTEAFF
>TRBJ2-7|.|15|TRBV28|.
TGTGCCAGCAGTTTGCCCCTCGGGGAGTACTACGAGCAGTACTTC
CASSLPLGEYYEQYF
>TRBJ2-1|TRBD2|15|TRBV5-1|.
TGCGCCAGCAGCATTCTAGCGGGAGAGTTTTATGAGCAGTTCTTC
CASSILAGEFYEQFF
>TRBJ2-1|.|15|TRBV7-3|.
TGTGCCAGCAGCCGGATTCCAGGGGTCTACAATGAGCAGTTCTTC
CASSRIPGVYNEQFF
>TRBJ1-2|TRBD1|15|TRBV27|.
TGTGCCAGCAGTTCCCTCCCAGGGGGCGACTATGGCTACACCTTC
CASSSLPGGDYGYTF
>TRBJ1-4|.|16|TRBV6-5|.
TGTGCCAGCAGTTACTCGACGGGGTACTTAAATGAAAAACTGTTTTTT
CASSYSTGYLNEKLFF
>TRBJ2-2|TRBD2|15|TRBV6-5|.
TGTGCCAGCAGAGATAGCGGGAGGGACACCGGGGAGCTGTTTTTT
CASRDSGRDTGELFF
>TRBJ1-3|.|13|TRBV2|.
TGTGCCAGCAAACAGCTCTCTGGAAACACCATATATTTT
CASKQLSGNTIYF
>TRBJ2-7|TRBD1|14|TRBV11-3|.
TGTGCCAGCAGCCCCCTACAGGGGGACTACGAGCAGTACTTC
CASSPLQGDYEQYF
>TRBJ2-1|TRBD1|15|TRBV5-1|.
TGCGCCAGCACTCAACGACAGGGGCGGTACAATGAGCAGTTCTTC
CASTQRQGRYNEQFF
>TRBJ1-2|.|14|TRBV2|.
TGTGCCAGCAGTGCCACAGGCTGGGTCTATGGCTACACCTTC
CASSATGWVYGYTF
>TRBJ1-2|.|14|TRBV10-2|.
TGCGCCAGCTATTCGGGTCGACGGTCTCAGCGCTACACCTTC
CASYSGRRSQRYTF
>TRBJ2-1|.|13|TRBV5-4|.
TGTGCTTCCGGGGGAGCTACTAGGAATGAGCAGTTCTTC
CASGGATRNEQFF
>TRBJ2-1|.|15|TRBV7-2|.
TGTGCCAGCAGCGTAGAAGGGCGGGGCCACAATGAGCAGTTCTTC
CASSVEGRGHNEQFF
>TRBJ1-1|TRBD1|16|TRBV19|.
TGTGCCAGTAGTATAGACATTCGACAGGGGGCTCCTGAAGCTTTCTTT
CASSIDIRQGAPEAFF
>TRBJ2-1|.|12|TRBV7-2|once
TGTGCCAGCAGCCGCAGGGGTTTTGAGCAGTTCTTC
CASSRRGFEQFF
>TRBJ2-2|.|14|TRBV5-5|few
TGTGCCAGCAGCTTCGGACTCTCCACCGGGGAGCTGTTTTTT
CASSFGLSTGELFF
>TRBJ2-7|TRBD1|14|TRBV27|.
TGTGCCAGCAGTTTTGGGGACAGCCTCTACGAGCAGTACTTC
CASSFGDSLYEQYF
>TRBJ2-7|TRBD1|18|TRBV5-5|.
TGTGCCAGCAGCTTTTCCGCCGGGACAGGGGGCGTCTCCTACGAGCAGTACTTC
CASSFSAGTGGVSYEQYF
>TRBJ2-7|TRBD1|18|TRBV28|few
TGTGCCAGCAGTTGGAGGGGTTGGGCGGGACAGGGGGCTGGCGAGCAGTACTTC
CASSWRGWAGQGAGEQYF
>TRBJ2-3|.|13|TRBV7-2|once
TGTGCCAGCTCCCAGGGTTACACAGATACGCAGTATTTT
CASSQGYTDTQYF
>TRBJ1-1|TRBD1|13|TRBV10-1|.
TGCGCCAGCAGTCCACAGGGGCGGACTGAAGCTTTCTTT
CASSPQGRTEAFF
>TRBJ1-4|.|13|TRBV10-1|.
TGCGCCAGCAGCCTCAAGAGGGGGGAAAAACTGTTTTTT
CASSLKRGEKLFF
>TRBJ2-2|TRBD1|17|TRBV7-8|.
TGTGCCAGCAGCACCGGGACAGGGGCTTTAGAGGGCGGGGAGCTGTTTTTT
CASSTGTGALEGGELFF
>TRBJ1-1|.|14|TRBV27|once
TGTGCCAGCAGTTATCGAGGATCCCACACTGAAGCTTTCTTT
CASSYRGSHTEAFF
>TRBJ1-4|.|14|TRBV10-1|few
TGCGCCAGCAGTGCGGGGGACTCGAATGAAAAACTGTTTTTT
CASSAGDSNEKLFF